A selection of T cell receptor beta chains follows, all from one sample in a study of T cell changes during pregnancy in multiple sclerosis. Clones were sequenced by immunoSEQ multiplex PCR, and TCRdb holds only the in-frame ones, with some missing. The sample lists about 58,000 clones, 93% occurring once. Sequenced material: CD8+ T cells from peripheral blood mononuclear cells, taken in the second trimester of pregnancy. The receptors come from a female donor with multiple sclerosis, enrolled in a pregnancy study. Both conserved end residues are part of each CDR3. The order of the fields is D gene, V gene, J gene, clone size, CDR3 DNA, CDR3 protein. A D gene is named only where the DNA matches it firmly. Size values are once, few and many counts, or a class for expanded clones, and some rows have none.

>-|TRBV7-9|TRBJ2-1|-
TGTGCCAGCAGCTTATGGCCAGGGGCTATCTACAATGAGCAGTTCTTC
CASSLWPGAIYNEQFF
>TRBD1|TRBV5-1|TRBJ2-7|-
TGCGCCAGCAGCTTGGGGACAGGGCAAAGCTCCTACGAGCAGTACTTC
CASSLGTGQSSYEQYF
>-|TRBV15|TRBJ1-2|-
TGTGCCACCAGCGGGGCAGGGTCTAACTATGGCTACACCTTC
CATSGAGSNYGYTF
>-|TRBV7-3|TRBJ2-3|once
TGTGCCAGCAGCTTAAGGGGGCGGGGGCTAGCAGACACAGATACGCAGTATTTT
CASSLRGRGLADTDTQYF
>-|TRBV11-3|TRBJ2-1|once
TGTGCCAGCAGCTCACAGACAGCATACAATGAGCAGTTCTTC
CASSSQTAYNEQFF
>-|TRBV9|TRBJ2-7|-
TGTGCCAGCAGCGTAGTCCCTGACAGCTACGAGCAGTACTTC
CASSVVPDSYEQYF
>TRBD1|TRBV28|TRBJ2-7|-
TGTGCCAGCAGTGAGAGTACCGGGACAGGTTCCTACGAGCAGTACTTC
CASSESTGTGSYEQYF
>-|TRBV6-6|TRBJ2-5|-
TGTGCCAGCAGTTACGAGGAAACCGGGACCCAGTACTTC
CASSYEETGTQYF
>TRBD2|TRBV19|TRBJ2-7|-
TGTGCCAGTAGTAGACGAACTAGCGCGGACGAGCAGTACTTC
CASSRRTSADEQYF
>TRBD1|TRBV7-9|TRBJ1-2|-
TGTGCCAGCACAAGGACAGGGAGTAACTATGGCTACACCTTC
CASTRTGSNYGYTF
>-|TRBV4-1|TRBJ2-3|-
TGCGCCAGCACCGGGTTTCCCCTCACAGATACGCAGTATTTT
CASTGFPLTDTQYF
>-|TRBV5-1|TRBJ1-2|-
TGCGCCAGCAGCTTGCCCCACTCTGAGAATGGCTACACCTTC
CASSLPHSENGYTF
>TRBD2|TRBV4-2|TRBJ2-7|-
TGTGCCAGCAGCCATGCCCTTCTAGCGGGGGGGCCGGGTCCCTACGAGCAGTACTTC
CASSHALLAGGPGPYEQYF
>TRBD2|TRBV30|TRBJ2-5|-
TGTGCCTGGAGTCCCCACTTGGGGGGGGAGACCCAGTACTTC
CAWSPHLGGETQYF
>TRBD1|TRBV19|TRBJ2-3|-
TGTGCCAGTAGTACCAGGGGGCGCGGGTCGATGGATACGCAGTATTTT
CASSTRGRGSMDTQYF
>-|TRBV2|TRBJ1-2|-
TGTGCCAGCAGTGAAATAGCGATAGGACACTATGGCTACACCTTC
CASSEIAIGHYGYTF
>TRBD2|TRBV7-9|TRBJ2-1|-
TGTGCCAGCAGTACGGGACTAGCGGCCGACAATGAGCAGTTCTTC
CASSTGLAADNEQFF
>-|TRBV7-8|TRBJ2-2|-
TGTGCCAGCAGCTTATTAGGGGAGCTGTTTTTT
CASSLLGELFF
>TRBD1|TRBV7-8|TRBJ1-5|-
TGTGCCAGCAGCCACCGACAGGGAGGTCAGCCCCAGCATTTT
CASSHRQGGQPQHF
>-|TRBV27|TRBJ1-5|-
TGTGCCAGCAGTTTCAGGGGAGGGTCATATAGCAATCAGCCCCAGCATTTT
CASSFRGGSYSNQPQHF
>TRBD2|TRBV30|TRBJ2-1|-
TGTGCCTGGAACCCGGTAGCGGGAGGGCCCTATGAGCAGTTCTTC
CAWNPVAGGPYEQFF
>TRBD2|TRBV10-3|TRBJ2-1|-
TGTGCCATCAGGGTAGCGGGATACTACAATGAGCAGTTCTTC
CAIRVAGYYNEQFF
>TRBD1|TRBV7-7|TRBJ2-7|-
TGTGCCAGCAGCTTAAGGGGGACAGAGGCTTACGAGCAGTACTTC
CASSLRGTEAYEQYF
>-|TRBV7-2|TRBJ2-1|once
TGTGCCAGCAGCCCGTCGGGGGTCTACAATGAGCAGTTCTTC
CASSPSGVYNEQFF
>-|TRBV2|TRBJ1-2|-
TGTGCCAGCAGAGCCGGGGGCTACACCTTC
CASRAGGYTF
>TRBD2|TRBV7-2|TRBJ2-1|-
TGTGCCAGCAGCATCCCGACTAGCGGGGCCCTCCACAATGAGCAGTTCTTC
CASSIPTSGALHNEQFF
>TRBD2|TRBV27|TRBJ2-7|once
TGTGCCAGCAGTACCGGGACTAGCGGCTACGAGCAGTACTTC
CASSTGTSGYEQYF
>TRBD2|TRBV4-2|TRBJ2-5|-
TGTGCCAGCAGCCAAGATACGGGGGGGGGAGAGACCCAGTACTTC
CASSQDTGGGETQYF
>-|TRBV6-5|TRBJ1-1|-
TGTGCCAGCCTTGGAGGCAGTGGTGGAACTGAAGCTTTCTTT
CASLGGSGGTEAFF
>TRBD1|TRBV7-9|TRBJ1-2|-
TGTGCCAGCAGCAACTACAGGGGGAACTATGGCTACACCTTC
CASSNYRGNYGYTF
>TRBD1|TRBV4-1|TRBJ2-7|-
TGCGCCAGCAGCCAAGAGCCGGGACAGGGGGGCGGACAGTACTTC
CASSQEPGQGGGQYF
>-|TRBV7-9|TRBJ2-3|-
TGTGCCAGCAGCTTAGCCGGGTCTAGCACAGATACGCAGTATTTT
CASSLAGSSTDTQYF
>-|TRBV27|TRBJ2-3|-
TGTGCCAGCAGTTTAGTTCGAGACACAGATACGCAGTATTTT
CASSLVRDTDTQYF
>-|TRBV2|TRBJ2-1|-
TGTGCCAGCAGTTTGAGCTCCTACAATGAGCAGTTCTTC
CASSLSSYNEQFF
>TRBD1|TRBV10-3|TRBJ2-3|-
TGTGCCATCAGTGAGTCGCCGGGACAGGGTACTGATACGCAGTATTTT
CAISESPGQGTDTQYF
>-|TRBV2|TRBJ2-7|-
TGTGCCAGCAGAGGCAGGGTCTACGAGCAGTACTTC
CASRGRVYEQYF
>TRBD2|TRBV14|TRBJ2-1|-
TGTGCCAGCAGCGGGACTAGCGGGTCTGAGCAGTTCTTC
CASSGTSGSEQFF
>-|TRBV29-1|TRBJ1-3|-
TGCAGCGTCGGGGGGGGCACGGAATACTCTGGAAACACCATATATTTT
CSVGGGTEYSGNTIYF
>-|TRBV9|TRBJ2-5|-
TGTGCCAGCGGAAGGAGCCAGGGCTCGGGAGAGACCCAGTACTTC
CASGRSQGSGETQYF
>-|TRBV11-1|TRBJ2-7|-
TGTGCCAGCAGCTTAGGAGGGGGCTACGAGCAGTACTTC
CASSLGGGYEQYF
>-|TRBV9|TRBJ2-7|-
TGTGCCAGCTCGCTGGGAGCGATATCCTACGAGCAGTACTTC
CASSLGAISYEQYF
>TRBD2|TRBV6-5|TRBJ2-1|-
TGTGCCAGCAGTTTGGCCCCTAGCGGCTACAATGAGCAGTTCTTC
CASSLAPSGYNEQFF
>-|TRBV29-1|TRBJ2-2|-
TGCAGCGCCCAAGGGGCAAACACCGGGGAGCTGTTTTTT
CSAQGANTGELFF
>TRBD2|TRBV25-1|TRBJ2-3|-
TGTGCCAGCAGTGAGCGGGGGGGTAGCACAGATACGCAGTATTTT
CASSERGGSTDTQYF
>-|TRBV7-3|TRBJ1-1|-
TGTGCCAGCAGCATTTCCGGGACTCCCGTTGAAGCTTTCTTT
CASSISGTPVEAFF
>TRBD2|TRBV15|TRBJ2-1|-
TGTGCCACCAGCAGAGGTCCGCCGACTAGCGGGGCCTACAATGAGCAGTTCTTC
CATSRGPPTSGAYNEQFF
>-|TRBV9|TRBJ1-4|-
TGTGCCAGCAGCGTAGGAGGGGGTATTAATGAAAAACTGTTTTTT
CASSVGGGINEKLFF
>TRBD1|TRBV5-5|TRBJ2-7|-
TGTGCCAGCAGCTTGATCGACAGGGGGATACACGAGCAGTACTTC
CASSLIDRGIHEQYF
>-|TRBV7-9|TRBJ1-5|-
TGTGCCAGCAGCTCACCAGGGGAGGGGGGCAATCAGCCCCAGCATTTT
CASSSPGEGGNQPQHF
>TRBD2|TRBV4-3|TRBJ2-7|-
TGCGCCAGCAGCCAGGAGTGGAGCGGGGGGACTGCCTACGAGCAGTACTTC
CASSQEWSGGTAYEQYF
>TRBD1|TRBV7-9|TRBJ2-7|-
TGTGCCAGCAGCTCCGGGACAGTTATCTACGAGCAGTACTTC
CASSSGTVIYEQYF
>-|TRBV6-1|TRBJ1-2|-
TGTGCCAGCAGTGAAGGCAGTCGCTATGGCTACACCTTC
CASSEGSRYGYTF
>-|TRBV7-9|TRBJ1-1|-
TGTGCCAGCAGCCCTAGCTCCACTGAAGCTTTCTTT
CASSPSSTEAFF